Following are 18 T cell receptor beta chains from one sample sequenced in a study of cytomegalovirus exposure and HLA in healthy donors. Primers for the PCR totalled 60 Vbeta and 13 Jbeta. Some clones are missing from TCRdb's copy, which holds only in-frame ones; the method was immunoSEQ multiplex PCR. This sample yields 140,000 or so clones, of which over 65% are seen a single time; roughly 2.9% belongs to the top ten. Sequenced: PBMCs. These receptors all stem from a female donor in good health and CMV-seronegative.

This chain links TRBV6-5 with TRBJ2-7; 7 bases fit TRBD1. Trimming cost V 6 bases and J 4 bases; bases outside gene matches: 12. The CDR3 is 15 amino acids. Germline V lookup: CDR1 MNHEY, CDR2 SVGAGI. CDR3 residues: CASRPGQRVVYEQYF. The CDR3 coding sequence is TGTGCCAGCAGGCCGGGACAGAGGGTTGTATACGAGCAGTACTTC.

J is TRBJ2-3 and V is TRBV5-3; TRBD1 agrees at 9 bases. TRBV5-3 is annotated as an ORF whose role is uncertain. The CDR3 is 16 amino acids. J was trimmed by 6 bases and V by 5 bases; bases with no gene match: 13. In DNA form, the CDR3 reads TGTGCCAGAAGGATAACAGGGGGCCCCCATCGGGATACGCAGTATTTT. This gives the protein CARRITGGPHRDTQYF.

This chain connects TRBV4-2 to TRBJ1-5; D gene unclear. The ends were cut back, 4 bases at V and 4 bases at J, with 17 bases in the middle. CDR3 size: 16 residues. CDR1 LGHNA and CDR2 YNFKEQ come from the germline V gene. CDR3 residues: CASSPPVGQENQPQHF. CDR3 coding DNA: TGTGCCAGCAGCCCCCCCGTGGGCCAGGAAAATCAGCCCCAGCATTTT.

V and J are TRBV6-5 and TRBJ2-7; 11 nucleotides line up with TRBD2. The trim removed 5 bases at V and 3 bases at J, leaving 3 bases unmatched. The CDR3 totals 14 residues. CDR1 and CDR2 from the germline V gene are MNHEY and SVGAGI. CDR3 nucleotide sequence: TGTGCCAGCAGTCCCGGGACTAGCGGCTACGAGCAGTACTTC. It encodes CASSPGTSGYEQYF.

This clone was seen once. The gene calls are TRBV11-3 and TRBJ2-2, with a weak D call TRBD2 (5 bases). The V and J ends lost 8 bases and 1 base respectively, with 8 bases between them. The CDR3 sequence is 13 residues long. The germline V gene encodes CDR1 SGHNT and CDR2 YENEEA. CDR3 sequence (DNA): TGTGCCAGCGGGAGTTTGAACACCGGGGAGCTGTTTTTT. Translated: CASGSLNTGELFF. The full variable domain, its missing parts supplied by reference TRBV11-3 and TRBJ2-2, is EAGVVQSPRYKIIEKKQPVAFWCNPISGHNTLYWYLQNLGQGPELLIRYENEEAVDDSQLPKDRFSAERLKGVDSTLKIQPAELGDSAVYLCASGSLNTGELFFGEGSRLTVL.

V is TRBV5-1 and J is TRBJ2-7, with 7 nucleotides matching TRBD1. Germline V gene lookup returns CDR1 SGHRS and CDR2 YFSETQ. The CDR3 is made up of 14 amino acids. Unmatched junction bases numbered 8, after V lost 3 bases and J lost 5 bases. For the CDR3, the DNA is TGCGCCAGCAGCTGGGGACAGATCCCCAACGAGCAGTACTTC. Amino acid sequence: CASSWGQIPNEQYF.

The V and J genes are TRBV5-6 and TRBJ2-5, with 15 bases that match TRBD2. The J call may be mistaken, given a closer DNA end match to TRBJ2-7. CDR3 length: 18 amino acids. CDR1 SGHDT and CDR2 YYEEEE come from the germline V gene. The CDR3 DNA reads TGTGCCAGCAGCTTGTACAGGACTAGCGGGAGGGCCCTCGACGAGCAGTACTTC. The encoded protein is CASSLYRTSGRALDEQYF.

The chain combines TRBV7-9 with TRBJ2-5; D might be TRBD1 (5 bases). Trimming removed 5 bases at V and 0 bases at J, with 10 bases between. The CDR3 loop spans 14 amino acids. Germline assignment: CDR1 SEHNR and CDR2 FQNEAQ (reference sequence). The CDR3 is CASSPLTDQETQYF. CDR3 coding DNA: TGTGCCAGCAGCCCCCTGACAGACCAAGAGACCCAGTACTTC.

The CDR3 is CAWSEYSEKLFF. CDR3 bases: TGTGCCTGGAGTGAATACTCTGAAAAACTGTTTTTT. This rearrangement joins TRBV30 to TRBJ1-4; D uncertain. Germline CDR1 and CDR2: GTSNPN and SVGIG (reference sequence). The V and J ends lost 1 base and 7 bases respectively, with 7 bases between them. This CDR3 spans 12 amino acids.

The J gene is TRBJ1-2, the V gene TRBV20-1; no firm D call. The CDR3 is 11 amino acids. Trimming pared 8 bases from V and 7 bases from J, leaving 14 bases between. Per the germline V gene, CDR1 is DFQATT and CDR2 is SNEGSKA (reference sequence). The CDR3 loop is CSRLDTSGYTF. The CDR3 DNA follows: TGCAGTAGGCTTGACACGAGTGGCTACACCTTC.

The V and J genes are TRBV5-6 and TRBJ1-1; 7 nucleotides align to TRBD1. This CDR3 contains 17 residues. Germline V CDR1 and CDR2: SGHDT, YYEEEE. The V gene end was trimmed by 4 bases and the J gene end by 0 bases; junction bases not matched to a gene: 12. The CDR3 sequence is CASSLGGGPVMNTEAFF. The CDR3 DNA reads as TGTGCCAGCAGCCTGGGAGGGGGCCCAGTTATGAACACTGAAGCTTTCTTT.

This clone came up once. The chain combines TRBV9 with TRBJ1-5; possible D gene TRBD1, 5 bases. The V and J ends lost 0 bases and 3 bases respectively, with 10 bases between them. This CDR3 has 15 residues. Germline CDR1 SGDLS, CDR2 YYNGEE. The chain's CDR3 is CASSVGGGDNQPQHF. As DNA, the CDR3 is TGTGCCAGCAGCGTAGGAGGAGGGGACAATCAGCCCCAGCATTTT. Based on the CDR3 plus reference TRBV9 and TRBJ1-5, the full variable domain is DSGVTQTPKHLITATGQRVTLRCSPRSGDLSVYWYQQSLDQGLQFLIQYYNGEERAKGNILERFSAQQFPDLHSELNLSSLELGDSALYFCASSVGGGDNQPQHFGDGTRLSIL.

The CDR3 loop is CASSWTWTGVTDTQYF. DNA of the CDR3: TGTGCCAGCAGTTGGACCTGGACAGGGGTCACAGATACGCAGTATTTT. The chain has TRBV28 and TRBJ2-3, with 9 bases matching TRBD1. CDR3 length equals 16 residues. The junction had 7 bases not matched to a gene; V was cut back by 4 bases and J by 2 bases. From germline, CDR1 is MDHEN and CDR2 SYDVKM. The variable domain in full, completed from reference TRBV28 and TRBJ2-3, reads DVKVTQSSRYLVKRTGEKVFLECVQDMDHENMFWYRQDPGLGLRLIYFSYDVKMKEKGDIPEGYSVSREKKERFSLILESASTNQTSMYLCASSWTWTGVTDTQYFGPGTRLTVL.

Written as DNA, the CDR3 is TGTGCCAGCAGTTTATCTGCGGTGACTGGAAATGAGCAGTTCTTC. This encodes CASSLSAVTGNEQFF. The rearrangement joins TRBV27 to TRBJ2-1; no reliable D call. The length of the CDR3 is 15 residues. Trimming removed 0 bases at V and 7 bases at J, with 13 bases between. Germline V gives CDR1 MNHEY, CDR2 SMNVEV (reference sequence).

This chain uses TRBV5-1 with TRBJ2-5; TRBD1 is a possible D gene (6 bases). Trimming removed 5 bases from V and 4 bases from J, with 15 bases in between. The CDR3 spans 14 residues. Germline CDR1 is SGHRS and CDR2 is YFSETQ. CDR3 sequence: CASRIQGGRETQYF. The CDR3 DNA is TGCGCCAGCAGGATACAGGGTGGCCGAGAGACCCAGTACTTC.

J is TRBJ2-1 and V is TRBV10-3, with TRBD2 matching over 8 bases. The germline V gene has CDR1 ENHRY and CDR2 SYGVKD. Trimming removed 4 bases from V and 8 bases from J; junction bases left unmatched: 16. The CDR3 runs 17 residues. CDR3 in amino acids: CAISGQKRLAFGDEQFF. CDR3 DNA sequence: TGTGCCATCAGTGGACAAAAAAGACTAGCGTTCGGGGATGAGCAGTTCTTC.

The chain has TRBV5-1 and TRBJ2-7; no clear D. V lost 4 bases, J lost 1 base, and 6 bases lay in between. Germline assignment: CDR1 SGHRS and CDR2 YFSETQ. The CDR3 is made up of 12 amino acids. In DNA form, the CDR3 reads TGCGCCAGCAGCGCCGGTTCCTACGAGCAGTACTTC. This gives the protein CASSAGSYEQYF.

This rearrangement joins TRBV19 to TRBJ1-2; 8 bases align to TRBD1. This CDR3 is 17 amino acids long. From germline, CDR1 is LNHDA and CDR2 SQIVND (reference sequence). V dropped 3 bases and J dropped 0; count of bases not matched to a gene: 9. Here the CDR3 reads CASSIGFGQGPNYGYTF. CDR3 DNA sequence: TGTGCCAGTAGTATCGGATTTGGACAGGGACCTAACTATGGCTACACCTTC.